A selection of T cell receptor beta chains follows, all from one sample in a study of T cells expressing NK-cell markers. TCRdb reprocessed the 5' RACE reads, keeping one entry per CDR3 protein, no DNA. There are 400,000 or so distinct CDR3 sequences in the sample, with roughly 10% held by the top ten. Specimen: blood T cells: a sorted CD56 or NKG2C T cell subset, CD4+ or CD8+ T cells, or bulk PBMC T cells (not recorded which). The source of these receptors is a woman in her fifties or sixties in good health. Both conserved end residues are part of each CDR3. Where a row states a size, it is once, few, many or the class of an expanded clone; other rows omit it.

V gene: TRBV7-6; J gene: TRBJ2-2; clone size: -; CDR3 protein: CASSSGLAGWANTGELFF
V gene: TRBV2; J gene: TRBJ2-6; clone size: -; CDR3 protein: CASSVDGANVLTF
V gene: TRBV20-1; J gene: TRBJ2-4; clone size: -; CDR3 protein: CSARDQRTSGRRNIQYF
V gene: TRBV6-6; J gene: TRBJ2-7; clone size: -; CDR3 protein: CASSPFTYEQYF
V gene: TRBV6-6; J gene: TRBJ1-3; clone size: -; CDR3 protein: CASTGAGRPYF
V gene: TRBV24-1; J gene: TRBJ2-5; clone size: -; CDR3 protein: CATSVGLGWETQYF
V gene: TRBV6-5; J gene: TRBJ2-1; clone size: -; CDR3 protein: CASRLSGRVGNEQFF
V gene: TRBV20-1; J gene: TRBJ2-5; clone size: -; CDR3 protein: CSASSGKLQETQYF
V gene: TRBV12-3/TRBV12-4; J gene: TRBJ2-2; clone size: -; CDR3 protein: CASSLQDLDGELFF
V gene: TRBV6-5; J gene: TRBJ1-2; clone size: -; CDR3 protein: CASSYSIEGVGGYTF
V gene: TRBV20-1; J gene: TRBJ2-1; clone size: -; CDR3 protein: CSARSPWNEQFF
V gene: TRBV5-5; J gene: TRBJ1-5; clone size: -; CDR3 protein: CASSTGTPNQPQHF
V gene: TRBV10-3; J gene: TRBJ2-5; clone size: -; CDR3 protein: CAISEARTGETQYF
V gene: TRBV3-1; J gene: TRBJ2-1; clone size: -; CDR3 protein: CASSPAAGGYNEQFF
V gene: TRBV20-1; J gene: TRBJ1-2; clone size: -; CDR3 protein: CSARDFGESRGYTF
V gene: TRBV12-3/TRBV12-4; J gene: TRBJ1-2; clone size: -; CDR3 protein: CASSFGKGISGYTF
V gene: TRBV4-1; J gene: TRBJ2-2; clone size: -; CDR3 protein: CASSQDMEGVIGELFF
V gene: TRBV15; J gene: TRBJ2-1; clone size: -; CDR3 protein: CATSRRGRGVHEQFF
V gene: TRBV12-3/TRBV12-4; J gene: TRBJ2-7; clone size: -; CDR3 protein: CASRRGYEQYF
V gene: TRBV18; J gene: TRBJ2-2; clone size: -; CDR3 protein: CASSPGGHGELFF
V gene: TRBV20-1; J gene: TRBJ2-1; clone size: -; CDR3 protein: CSARSSGSGEQFF
V gene: TRBV6-6; J gene: TRBJ2-1; clone size: -; CDR3 protein: CASNPTGLAGERYSYNEQFF
V gene: TRBV20-1; J gene: TRBJ2-1; clone size: -; CDR3 protein: CSARIRLAGGPRSYNEQFF
V gene: TRBV5-4; J gene: TRBJ2-1; clone size: -; CDR3 protein: CASSLGSTYNEQFF
V gene: TRBV7-8; J gene: TRBJ2-3; clone size: -; CDR3 protein: CASSLGTSGRAWDTQYF
V gene: TRBV3-1; J gene: TRBJ2-3; clone size: -; CDR3 protein: CASSLSGSTQYF
V gene: TRBV7-9; J gene: TRBJ1-5; clone size: -; CDR3 protein: CASSFAGSGNQPQHF
V gene: TRBV21-1; J gene: TRBJ2-1; clone size: -; CDR3 protein: CASRNEGSGREEDNEQFF
V gene: TRBV5-5; J gene: TRBJ2-5; clone size: -; CDR3 protein: CASTDSTIQETQYF
V gene: TRBV27; J gene: TRBJ2-7; clone size: -; CDR3 protein: CASSLSPGIYEQYF
V gene: TRBV4-1; J gene: TRBJ2-3; clone size: -; CDR3 protein: CASSQEDRSTDTQYF
V gene: TRBV4-1; J gene: TRBJ1-1; clone size: -; CDR3 protein: CASSRGVGTEAFF
V gene: TRBV12-3/TRBV12-4; J gene: TRBJ2-1; clone size: -; CDR3 protein: CASSSRQPREQFF
V gene: TRBV5-1; J gene: TRBJ2-3; clone size: -; CDR3 protein: CASSLGKASADTQYF
V gene: TRBV2; J gene: TRBJ2-5; clone size: -; CDR3 protein: CASSEDGAGVKWWKETQYF
V gene: TRBV25-1; J gene: TRBJ2-1; clone size: -; CDR3 protein: CASSEFRGDYNEQFF
V gene: TRBV20-1; J gene: TRBJ2-1; clone size: -; CDR3 protein: CSASFPTGSSYNEQFF
V gene: TRBV7-9; J gene: TRBJ2-4; clone size: -; CDR3 protein: CASSLVQGRNIQYF
V gene: TRBV6-4; J gene: TRBJ2-7; clone size: -; CDR3 protein: CASSRTGYGAGRASLNF
V gene: TRBV5-1; J gene: TRBJ2-1; clone size: -; CDR3 protein: CASSSRPDWGYNEQFF
V gene: TRBV12-3/TRBV12-4; J gene: TRBJ1-6; clone size: -; CDR3 protein: CASSLGSISPLHF
V gene: TRBV7-2; J gene: TRBJ2-1; clone size: medium-sized; CDR3 protein: CASSQVGGHVGNEQFF
V gene: TRBV5-1; J gene: TRBJ2-5; clone size: -; CDR3 protein: CASSPSRGRETQYF
V gene: TRBV19; J gene: TRBJ1-6; clone size: -; CDR3 protein: CASSILDRGANSPLHF
V gene: TRBV5-1; J gene: TRBJ2-5; clone size: -; CDR3 protein: CASSQTSGAAGETQYF
V gene: TRBV7-9; J gene: TRBJ2-7; clone size: -; CDR3 protein: CASGESLASYEQYF
V gene: TRBV20-1; J gene: TRBJ2-5; clone size: -; CDR3 protein: CSAPPRGQAAKTQYF
V gene: TRBV4-1; J gene: TRBJ2-1; clone size: -; CDR3 protein: CASTLSSEYNEQFF
V gene: TRBV10-3; J gene: TRBJ2-6; clone size: -; CDR3 protein: CAISSAGTRRSGANVLTF
V gene: TRBV7-2; J gene: TRBJ2-3; clone size: -; CDR3 protein: CASSPRDSLFTDTQYF
V gene: TRBV12-3/TRBV12-4; J gene: TRBJ2-1; clone size: -; CDR3 protein: CASSSGRDNEQFF
V gene: TRBV20-1; J gene: TRBJ2-7; clone size: -; CDR3 protein: CSARGEGFRKRTSYEQYF
V gene: TRBV7-9; J gene: TRBJ1-1; clone size: -; CDR3 protein: CASSLRKSGGLILGTEAFF
V gene: TRBV2; J gene: TRBJ1-3; clone size: -; CDR3 protein: CASRTTATGNTIYF
V gene: TRBV5-1; J gene: TRBJ1-3; clone size: -; CDR3 protein: CASSLGGNTIYF
V gene: TRBV5-1; J gene: TRBJ2-3; clone size: -; CDR3 protein: CASSLGGSVTDTQYF
V gene: TRBV7-2; J gene: TRBJ2-5; clone size: -; CDR3 protein: CASSPSAGQETQYF
V gene: TRBV29-1; J gene: TRBJ1-2; clone size: -; CDR3 protein: CSAVGAQPRQGSYGYTF